A single sample gave rise to the 28 T cell receptor beta chains below, sequenced in a study of T-cell reconstitution after alpha-beta-depleted transplantation in children. Unique molecular identifiers featured in how the TCRbeta library was prepared. Via MiXCR, TCRdb re-called the PCR reads, giving one row per CDR3 protein. Of about 230,000 distinct CDR3 sequences listed, 9.5% to 15% are singletons. The sample consisted of PBMCs from the stem cell graft donor, taken from the stem cell graft. The receptors stem from a human donor who donated a stem cell graft to a child with acute lymphoblastic leukemia.

This clonotype was counted at least ten times. V is TRBV19 and J is TRBJ2-1; tentatively, D is TRBD2 (6 bases). The V gene lost 3 bases and the J gene lost 10 bases, with 19 bases spanning the gap. Germline V gives CDR1 LNHDA, CDR2 SQIVND (reference sequence). The CDR3 spans 15 residues. The CDR3 spells CASSMGGLLRSEQFF. The DNA of the CDR3 is TGTGCCAGTAGTATGGGGGGACTTCTCCGTTCCGAGCAGTTCTTC.

At least ten counts were recorded for this clonotype. The genes are TRBV5-1 and TRBJ2-7; D may be TRBD1 (5 bases). The V gene lost 0 bases and the J gene lost 6 bases, with 10 bases spanning the gap. The CDR3 spans 13 residues. Per germline, CDR1 SGHRS and CDR2 YFSETQ. CDR3 in DNA: TGCGCCAGCAGCTTGGAAGTAGGGGTCGAGCAGTACTTC. Its protein product is CASSLEVGVEQYF.

This clonotype was seen repeatedly, ten times or more. The gene calls are TRBV12-3 or TRBV12-4 and TRBJ2-5; D is unclear. V was shortened by 2 bases and J by 3 bases, with 7 bases between the two germline ends. This CDR3 comprises 13 residues. The CDR3 loop is CASSLFAEETQYF. CDR3 DNA sequence: TGTGCCAGCAGTTTATTTGCGGAAGAGACCCAGTACTTC.

This clonotype was observed at least ten times. The chain employs TRBV18 and TRBJ1-2; D is ambiguous. The CDR3 runs to 11 residues. Germline V lookup: CDR1 KGHSH, CDR2 LQKENI. The ends were cut back, 6 bases at V and 8 bases at J, with 10 bases in the middle. This CDR3 is CASSPIYGYTF. The CDR3 DNA reads TGTGCCAGCTCGCCAATTTACGGCTACACCTTC.

This clonotype came up many times. V gene TRBV19 combines with J gene TRBJ1-2; D might be TRBD1 (6 bases). Deletions cut 7 bases from V and 0 bases from J, with 12 bases between. Per germline, CDR1 LNHDA and CDR2 SQIVND (reference sequence). This CDR3 is built from 14 residues. CDR3 region: CASNPDSANYGYTF. Written as DNA, the CDR3 is TGTGCCAGTAACCCGGACAGCGCTAACTATGGCTACACCTTC.

This clonotype has at least ten counts. The V and J genes are TRBV24-1 and TRBJ1-5; D perhaps matches TRBD1 (5 bases). There are 13 residues in the CDR3. Trimming took 2 bases from V and 11 from J, leaving 12 bases between them. Germline CDR1 is KGHDR and CDR2 is SFDVKD. DNA for the CDR3: TGTGCCACCAGTGATTCCGGAGGGGTGGCCCAGCATTTT. Translated, it gives CATSDSGGVAQHF.

This clonotype showed up many times. The J gene is TRBJ2-1, the V gene TRBV20-1; D remains ambiguous. The V end lost 6 bases, the J end lost 5 bases, and 11 bases lay between the germline ends. Germline lookup yields CDR1 DFQATT and CDR2 SNEGSKA (reference sequence). CDR3 length equals 12 residues. This CDR3 reads CSASDWDNEQFF. Here the CDR3 DNA reads TGCAGTGCCAGTGATTGGGACAATGAGCAGTTCTTC.

There are many counts of this clonotype. CDR3 amino acids: CASSQEGQVPYEQYF. The CDR3 region has the DNA TGCGCCAGCAGCCAAGAGGGACAGGTTCCCTACGAGCAGTACTTC. The J gene is TRBJ2-7, the V gene TRBV4-3; 8 bases map to TRBD1. Germline trimming cut 0 bases from V and 2 bases from J; bases unmatched to any gene: 3. From germline, CDR1 is LGHNA and CDR2 YSLEER. The length of the CDR3 is 15 residues.

At least ten counts were recorded for this clonotype. The rearrangement joins TRBV7-2 to TRBJ2-7; the match to TRBD2 covers 10 bases. The CDR3 spans 15 residues. Losses at the gene ends were 5 bases for V and 1 base for J; bases not matched to a gene: 5. Germline CDR1 SGHTA, CDR2 FQGNSA. The CDR3 sequence is CASSPSGGGSYEQYF. In DNA, the CDR3 is TGTGCCAGCAGCCCCAGCGGGGGGGGGTCCTACGAGCAGTACTTC.

This clonotype has at least ten counts. This chain uses TRBV11-2 with TRBJ2-3; 9 nucleotides align to TRBD2. The germline gives CDR1 SGHAT, CDR2 FQNNGV. The trim removed 3 bases at V and 1 base at J, leaving 5 bases unmatched. CDR3 size: 16 residues. The CDR3 sequence: CASSFHGGGGTDTQYF. CDR3 DNA: TGTGCCAGCAGCTTTCACGGCGGGGGGGGCACAGATACGCAGTATTTT.

This clonotype has at least ten counts. Here the CDR3 DNA reads TGCAGTGCTGGTACGGCGGACACAGATACGCAGTATTTT. The encoded protein is CSAGTADTDTQYF. The chain is built from TRBV20-1 and TRBJ2-3; D not certain. Trimming cost V 5 bases and J 2 bases, with 11 bases left between them. Germline V gene data show CDR1 as DFQATT and CDR2 as SNEGSKA (reference sequence). This CDR3 contains 13 residues.

This clonotype appeared a single time. The chain couples TRBV5-1 to TRBJ2-3; D is uncertain. Per germline, CDR1 SGHRS and CDR2 YFSETQ. This CDR3 contains 16 residues. Trimming removed 0 bases at V and 3 bases at J, with 14 bases between. CDR3 sequence (DNA): TGCGCCAGCAGCTTGGCAGGTCGCACTCCTACAGATACGCAGTATTTT. Translating it yields CASSLAGRTPTDTQYF.

About this clonotype: This is likely a read error, given that the CDR3 carries no conserved phenylalanine or tryptophan at its end. The chain is built from TRBV5-1 and TRBJ2-2; the D is unclear. This CDR3 is 13 amino acids long. Trimming shortened V by 4 bases and J by 4 bases, and 8 bases separated the two germline ends. Germline CDR1 reads SGHRS; CDR2 reads YFSETQ. CDR3 DNA: TGCGCCAGCAGCCTGTCCATCACCGGGGAGCTGTTTTTG. Residues: CASSLSITGELFL.

This clonotype was recorded at least ten times. The rearrangement uses TRBV6-2 or TRBV6-3 and TRBJ2-2; maybe TRBD2 (5 bases). Trimming removed 4 bases from V and 3 bases from J, with 21 bases in between. The germline CDR1 and CDR2 sequences are MNHEY and SVGEGT. The CDR3 loop spans 18 amino acids. The DNA for the CDR3 is TGTGCCAGCAGTTCCTTGGACTGGCTCTTAAGGGACACCGGGGAGCTGTTTTTT. Its translation is CASSSLDWLLRDTGELFF.

This clonotype was recorded many times. The chain joins TRBV18 to TRBJ2-3; the match to TRBD1 covers 8 bases. With 1 base clipped from V and 1 base from J, the junction kept 1 base outside the gene matches. The length of the CDR3 is 15 residues. Germline lookup yields CDR1 KGHSH and CDR2 LQKENI. As DNA, the CDR3 is TGTGCCAGCTCACCACAGGGACAGGGCACAGATACGCAGTATTTT. This sequence encodes CASSPQGQGTDTQYF.

This clonotype was observed at least ten times. The V call is TRBV6-2 or TRBV6-3, the J call TRBJ2-1, with D unresolved. The V gene's germline CDR1 is MNHEY and CDR2 SVGEGT. Trimming cost V 0 bases and J 4 bases, with 7 bases left between them. The CDR3 runs to 14 residues. The CDR3, as DNA: TGTGCCAGCAGTTACTCGGGAATTTACAATGAGCAGTTCTTC. Translating gives CASSYSGIYNEQFF.

As regards this clonotype: A much larger clone differs from this one at a single base, so this may be a read error. This chain connects TRBV2 to TRBJ1-1; 9 bases fit TRBD1. This CDR3 has 14 residues. Losses at the gene ends were 10 bases for V and 4 bases for J; bases not matched to a gene: 10. Germline loops: CDR1 SNHLY, CDR2 FYNNEI. The CDR3 DNA reads as TGTGCCATCAGGAGGGTGGACAGGGGCACTGAAGCTTTCTTT. Translating gives CAIRRVDRGTEAFF.

Note on this clonotype: A much larger clone lies a single base off, so this may be a read error. The chain has TRBV7-2 and TRBJ2-1; D uncertain. Germline V gives CDR1 SGHTA, CDR2 FQGNSA. The CDR3 has 15 amino acids. CDR3 DNA: TGTGCCAGCAGCCAAGAGTACAGCTCCTACAATGGGCAGTTCTTC. Its translation is CASSQEYSSYNGQFF.

This clonotype was detected ten times or more. The chain couples TRBV29-1 to TRBJ2-7; no clear D gene. This CDR3 has 13 residues. In germline, CDR1 is SQVTM, CDR2 ANQGSEA. V lost 6 bases and J lost 2, with 14 bases in between. CDR3 sequence: CSVQTGLTYEQYF. The CDR3 region has the DNA TGCAGCGTGCAAACCGGGCTCACCTACGAGCAGTACTTC.

This clonotype was observed many times. V is TRBV12-3 or TRBV12-4 and J is TRBJ2-3; D might be TRBD1 (6 bases). This CDR3 is 16 amino acids long. V lost 1 base, J lost 2 bases, and 13 bases lay in between. The CDR3: CASSLGGQGHTDTQYF. Here the CDR3 DNA reads TGTGCCAGCAGTTTAGGGGGCCAGGGACACACAGATACGCAGTATTTT.

Many counts were recorded for this clonotype. This chain joins TRBV9 and TRBJ2-5; the D call may be TRBD1 or TRBD2 (5 bases each). Germline CDR1 reads SGDLS; CDR2 reads YYNGEE. This CDR3 is built from 17 residues. Deletions cut 3 bases from V and 7 bases from J, with 25 bases between. The CDR3 DNA reads as TGTGCCAGCAGCGCTTCGATGCTCGGGACCGTTCTTGGGACCCAGTACTTC. Residues: CASSASMLGTVLGTQYF.

This clonotype was detected many times. The rearrangement joins TRBV5-1 to TRBJ2-2; D not certain. The CDR3 runs to 13 residues. The V and J ends lost 5 bases and 3 bases respectively, with 8 bases between them. CDR1 is SGHRS and CDR2 is YFSETQ in the germline V gene. The CDR3 spells CASSSVHTGELFF. CDR3 coding DNA: TGCGCCAGCAGTTCGGTCCACACCGGGGAGCTGTTTTTT.

This clonotype was counted ten times or more. V and J are TRBV20-1 and TRBJ1-1; 7 bases align to TRBD1. V lost 6 bases and J lost 0; bases outside the gene matches: 4. This CDR3 has 13 amino acids. CDR1 and CDR2 (germline): DFQATT, SNEGSKA (reference sequence). Here the CDR3 reads CSAGGQLNTEAFF. The CDR3 DNA is TGCAGTGCCGGGGGACAGTTGAACACTGAAGCTTTCTTT.

This clonotype was seen many times. The chain couples TRBV11-2 to TRBJ2-2; TRBD2 agrees at 8 bases. This CDR3 has 15 residues. Germline CDR1 reads SGHAT; CDR2 reads FQNNGV. With V trimmed by 5 bases and J by 2 bases, 4 bases remained unmatched. The CDR3 DNA is TGTGCCAGCAGCCTACTAGCGGACAACACCGGGGAGCTGTTTTTT. It codes for CASSLLADNTGELFF.

The V call is TRBV5-1, the J call TRBJ2-5; a weak D match, TRBD2 (5 bases). CDR1 is SGHRS, CDR2 YFSETQ, per germline. The CDR3 loop spans 13 amino acids. Deletions cut 5 bases from V and 5 bases from J, with 13 bases between. The CDR3 region is CASRETSGETQYF. The CDR3 nucleotides are TGCGCCAGCAGGGAGACGTCGGGGGAGACCCAGTACTTC.

The rearrangement links TRBV7-9 to TRBJ2-7, with D maybe TRBD1 (6 bases). The length of the CDR3 is 12 residues. Trimming stripped 6 bases from V and 7 bases from J, with 13 bases between. CDR1 and CDR2 from the germline V gene are SEHNR and FQNEAQ (reference sequence). CDR3 in DNA: TGTGCCAGCAGGGGTGGGGGCCTGGAGCAGTACTTC. The encoded protein is CASRGGGLEQYF. The full variable domain, its missing parts supplied by reference TRBV7-9 and TRBJ2-7, is DTGVSQNPRHKITKRGQNVTFRCDPISEHNRLYWYRQTLGQGPEFLTYFQNEAQLEKSRLLSDRFSAERPKGSFSTLEIQRTEQGDSAMYLCASRGGGLEQYFGPGTRLTVT.

This clonotype was counted many times. The V and J genes are TRBV19 and TRBJ1-2; possible D gene TRBD1, 6 bases. CDR3 size: 16 residues. Germline CDR1 and CDR2: LNHDA and SQIVND (reference sequence). The germline V and J ends were trimmed by 3 bases and 5 bases, with 19 bases remaining between them. CDR3 sequence (DNA): TGTGCCAGTAGTATCCCGGTAGCGGGGGGCTTGTATGGCTACACCTTC. Its translation: CASSIPVAGGLYGYTF. The entire variable domain, with the rest obtained from reference TRBV19 and TRBJ1-2, is as follows: DGGITQSPKYLFRKEGQNVTLSCEQNLNHDAMYWYRQDPGQGLRLIYYSQIVNDFQKGDIAEGYSVSREKKESFPLTVTSAQKNPTAFYLCASSIPVAGGLYGYTFGSGTRLTVV.

This clonotype was counted at least ten times. CDR3 sequence reads: CSAREVTSGRSYNEQFF. In nucleotides, the CDR3 is TGCAGTGCTAGAGAAGTAACTAGCGGGAGATCCTACAATGAGCAGTTCTTC. The gene calls are TRBV20-1 and TRBJ2-1; 11 bases line up with TRBD2. Germline CDR1 and CDR2: DFQATT and SNEGSKA (reference sequence). V lost 0 bases to trimming and J lost 1 base; unmatched junction nucleotides: 5. This CDR3 spans 17 amino acids.